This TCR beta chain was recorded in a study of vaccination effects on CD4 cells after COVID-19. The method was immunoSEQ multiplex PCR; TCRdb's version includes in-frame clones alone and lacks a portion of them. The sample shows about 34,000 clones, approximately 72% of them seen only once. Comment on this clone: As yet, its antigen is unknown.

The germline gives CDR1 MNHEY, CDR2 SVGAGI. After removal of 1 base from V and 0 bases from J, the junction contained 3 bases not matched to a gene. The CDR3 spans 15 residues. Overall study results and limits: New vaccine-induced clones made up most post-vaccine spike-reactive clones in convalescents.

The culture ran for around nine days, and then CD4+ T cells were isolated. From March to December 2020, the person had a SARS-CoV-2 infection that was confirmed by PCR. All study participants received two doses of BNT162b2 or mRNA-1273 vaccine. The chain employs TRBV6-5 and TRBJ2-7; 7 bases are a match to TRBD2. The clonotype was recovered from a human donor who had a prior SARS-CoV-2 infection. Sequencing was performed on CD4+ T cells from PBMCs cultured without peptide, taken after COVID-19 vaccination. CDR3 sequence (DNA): TGTGCCAGCAGTTACTTTAGGGACTACTCCTACGAGCAGTACTTC. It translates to CASSYFRDYSYEQYF.